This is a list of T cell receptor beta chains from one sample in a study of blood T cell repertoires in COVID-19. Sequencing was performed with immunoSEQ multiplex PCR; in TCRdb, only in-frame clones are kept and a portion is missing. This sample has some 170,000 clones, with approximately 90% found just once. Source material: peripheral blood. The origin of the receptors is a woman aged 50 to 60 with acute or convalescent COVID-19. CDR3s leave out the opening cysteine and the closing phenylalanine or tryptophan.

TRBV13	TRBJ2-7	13	ASSLGAGTGAQQY
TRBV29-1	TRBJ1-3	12	SVGDISSGNTIY
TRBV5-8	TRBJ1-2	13	ASSLEGDHLYGYT
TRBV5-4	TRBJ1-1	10	ASSPGTGEVF
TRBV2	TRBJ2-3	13	ASSPLSGRGDTQY
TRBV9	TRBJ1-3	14	ASSPRGHHSGNTIY
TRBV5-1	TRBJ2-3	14	ASSLGQGVYTDTQY
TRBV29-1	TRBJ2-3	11	SVERGSEDTQY
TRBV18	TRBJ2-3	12	ASSPEAGTDTQY
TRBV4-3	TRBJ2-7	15	ASSQGGGLAGSYEQY
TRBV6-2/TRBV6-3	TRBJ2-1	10	ASSYALTGQF